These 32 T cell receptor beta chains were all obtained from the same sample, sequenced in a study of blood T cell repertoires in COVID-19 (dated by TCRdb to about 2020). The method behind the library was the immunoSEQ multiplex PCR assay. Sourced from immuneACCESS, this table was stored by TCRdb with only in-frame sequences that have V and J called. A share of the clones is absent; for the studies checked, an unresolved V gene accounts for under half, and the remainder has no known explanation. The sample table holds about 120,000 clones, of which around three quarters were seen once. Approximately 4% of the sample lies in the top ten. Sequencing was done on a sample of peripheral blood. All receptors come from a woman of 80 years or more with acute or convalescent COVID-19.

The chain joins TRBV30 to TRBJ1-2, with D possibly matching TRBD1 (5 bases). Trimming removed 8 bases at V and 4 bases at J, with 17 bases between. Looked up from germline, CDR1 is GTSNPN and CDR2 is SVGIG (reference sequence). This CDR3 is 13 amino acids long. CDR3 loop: CAAHRGGGYGYTF. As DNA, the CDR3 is TGTGCCGCCCATAGGGGCGGGGGCTATGGCTACACCTTC.

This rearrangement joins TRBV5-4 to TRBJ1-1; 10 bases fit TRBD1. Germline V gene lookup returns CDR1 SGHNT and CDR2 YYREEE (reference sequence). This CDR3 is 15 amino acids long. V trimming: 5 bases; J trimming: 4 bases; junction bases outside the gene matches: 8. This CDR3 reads CASRNLGQGGTEAFF. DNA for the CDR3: TGTGCCAGCAGGAATCTCGGACAGGGGGGCACTGAAGCTTTCTTT.

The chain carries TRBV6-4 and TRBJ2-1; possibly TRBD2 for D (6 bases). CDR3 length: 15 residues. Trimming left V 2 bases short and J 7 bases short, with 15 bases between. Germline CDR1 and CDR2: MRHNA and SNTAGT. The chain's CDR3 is CASSDGSRGKNEQFF. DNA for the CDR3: TGTGCCAGCAGTGACGGGAGTCGCGGGAAGAATGAGCAGTTCTTC.

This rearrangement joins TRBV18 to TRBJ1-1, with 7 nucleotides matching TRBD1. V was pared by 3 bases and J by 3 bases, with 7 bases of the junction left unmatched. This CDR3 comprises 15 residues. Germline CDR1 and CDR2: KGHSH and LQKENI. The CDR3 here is CASSPVQGLDTEAFF. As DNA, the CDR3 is TGTGCCAGCTCACCCGTACAGGGGTTGGACACTGAAGCTTTCTTT.

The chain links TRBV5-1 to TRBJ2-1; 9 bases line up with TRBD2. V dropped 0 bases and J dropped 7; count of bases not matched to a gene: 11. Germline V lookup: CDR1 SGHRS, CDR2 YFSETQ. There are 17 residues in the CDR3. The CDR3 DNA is TGCGCCAGCAGCTTGGCCGCTCCCTGGCTAGCGGGGAATGAGCAGTTCTTC. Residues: CASSLAAPWLAGNEQFF.

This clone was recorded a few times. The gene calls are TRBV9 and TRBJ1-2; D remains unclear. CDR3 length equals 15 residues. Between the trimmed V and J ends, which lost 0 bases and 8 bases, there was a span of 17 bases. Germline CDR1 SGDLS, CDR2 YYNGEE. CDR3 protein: CASSVVSAGFRGYTF. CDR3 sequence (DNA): TGTGCCAGCAGCGTAGTGAGCGCGGGGTTTCGGGGCTACACCTTC.

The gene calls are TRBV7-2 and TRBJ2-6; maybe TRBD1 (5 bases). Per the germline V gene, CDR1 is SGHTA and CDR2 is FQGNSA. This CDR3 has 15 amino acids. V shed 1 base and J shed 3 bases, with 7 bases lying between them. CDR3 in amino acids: CASSLGGVGANVLTF. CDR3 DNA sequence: TGTGCCAGCAGCTTAGGGGGCGTTGGGGCCAACGTCCTGACTTTC.

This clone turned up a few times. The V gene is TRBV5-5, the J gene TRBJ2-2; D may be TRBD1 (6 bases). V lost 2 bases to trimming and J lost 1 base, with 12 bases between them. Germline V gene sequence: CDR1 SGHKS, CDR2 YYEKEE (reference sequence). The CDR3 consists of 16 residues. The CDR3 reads CASSLAQGLNTGELFF. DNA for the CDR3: TGTGCCAGCAGCTTAGCGCAGGGGCTGAACACCGGGGAGCTGTTTTTT.

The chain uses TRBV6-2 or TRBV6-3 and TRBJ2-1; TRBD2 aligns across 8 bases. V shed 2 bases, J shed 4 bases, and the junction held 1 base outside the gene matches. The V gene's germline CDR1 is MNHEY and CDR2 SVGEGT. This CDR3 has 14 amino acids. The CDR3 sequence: CASSYTSGYNEQFF. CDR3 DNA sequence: TGTGCCAGCAGTTACACTAGCGGATACAATGAGCAGTTCTTC.

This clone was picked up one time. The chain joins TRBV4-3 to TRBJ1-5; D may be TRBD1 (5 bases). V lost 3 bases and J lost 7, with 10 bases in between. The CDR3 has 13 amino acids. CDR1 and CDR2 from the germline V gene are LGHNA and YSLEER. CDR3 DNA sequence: TGCGCCAGCAGCCAGGGGAGGGGACAGCCCCAGCATTTT. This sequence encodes CASSQGRGQPQHF.

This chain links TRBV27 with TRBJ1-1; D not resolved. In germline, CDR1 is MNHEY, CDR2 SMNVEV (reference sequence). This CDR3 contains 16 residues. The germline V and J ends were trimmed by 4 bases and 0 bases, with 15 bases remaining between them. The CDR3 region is CASSSPPGRLNTEAFF. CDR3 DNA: TGTGCCAGCAGTTCCCCACCGGGAAGGTTGAACACTGAAGCTTTCTTT.

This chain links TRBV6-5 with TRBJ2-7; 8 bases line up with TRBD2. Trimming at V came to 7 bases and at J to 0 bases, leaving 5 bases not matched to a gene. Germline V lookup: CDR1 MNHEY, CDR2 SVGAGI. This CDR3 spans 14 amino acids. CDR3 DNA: TGTGCCAGCACCTTCGGGGGGGGCTCCTACGAGCAGTACTTC. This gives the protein CASTFGGGSYEQYF.

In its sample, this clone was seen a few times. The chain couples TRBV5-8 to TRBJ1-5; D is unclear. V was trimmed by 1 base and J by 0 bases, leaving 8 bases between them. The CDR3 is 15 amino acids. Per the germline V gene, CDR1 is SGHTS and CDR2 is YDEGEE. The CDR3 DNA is TGTGCCAGCAGCTTGCGAGTGAATAGCAATCAGCCCCAGCATTTT. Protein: CASSLRVNSNQPQHF.

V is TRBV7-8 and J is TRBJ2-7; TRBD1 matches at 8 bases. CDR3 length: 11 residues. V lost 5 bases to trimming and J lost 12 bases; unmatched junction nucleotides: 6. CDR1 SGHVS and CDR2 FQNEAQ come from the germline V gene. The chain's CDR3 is CASSARQGWYF. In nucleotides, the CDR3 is TGTGCCAGCAGCGCGCGACAGGGGTGGTACTTC.

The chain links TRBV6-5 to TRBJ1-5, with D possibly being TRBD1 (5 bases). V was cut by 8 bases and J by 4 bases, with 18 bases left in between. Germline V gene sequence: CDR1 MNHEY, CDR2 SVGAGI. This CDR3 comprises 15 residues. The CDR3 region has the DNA TGTGCCAGCGATTCTCTGGGGTCAGGGAATCAGCCCCAGCATTTT. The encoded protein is CASDSLGSGNQPQHF.

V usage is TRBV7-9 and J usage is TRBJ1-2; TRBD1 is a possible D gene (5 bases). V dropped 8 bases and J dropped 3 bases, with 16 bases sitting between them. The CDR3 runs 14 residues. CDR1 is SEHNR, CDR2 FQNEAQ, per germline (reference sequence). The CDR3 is CASGTGGGDYGYTF. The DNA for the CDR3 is TGTGCCAGCGGCACGGGGGGAGGTGACTATGGCTACACCTTC. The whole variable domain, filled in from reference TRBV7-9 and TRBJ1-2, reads DTGVSQNPRHKITKRGQNVTFRCDPISEHNRLYWYRQTLGQGPEFLTYFQNEAQLEKSRLLSDRFSAERPKGSFSTLEIQRTEQGDSAMYLCASGTGGGDYGYTFGSGTRLTVV.

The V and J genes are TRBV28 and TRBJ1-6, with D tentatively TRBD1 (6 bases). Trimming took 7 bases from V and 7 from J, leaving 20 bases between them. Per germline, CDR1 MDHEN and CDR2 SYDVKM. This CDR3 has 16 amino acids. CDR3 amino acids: CASNPEGTGWNSPLHF. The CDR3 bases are TGTGCCAGCAACCCAGAGGGAACAGGGTGGAATTCACCCCTCCACTTT. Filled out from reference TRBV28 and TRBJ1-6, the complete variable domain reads DVKVTQSSRYLVKRTGEKVFLECVQDMDHENMFWYRQDPGLGLRLIYFSYDVKMKEKGDIPEGYSVSREKKERFSLILESASTNQTSMYLCASNPEGTGWNSPLHFGNGTRLTVT.

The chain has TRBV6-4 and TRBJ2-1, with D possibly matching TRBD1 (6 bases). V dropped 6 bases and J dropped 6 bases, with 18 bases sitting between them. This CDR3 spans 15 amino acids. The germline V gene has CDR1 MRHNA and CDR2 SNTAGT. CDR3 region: CASSLIGTPVNEQFF. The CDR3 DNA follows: TGTGCCAGCAGCTTAATCGGGACACCCGTCAATGAGCAGTTCTTC.

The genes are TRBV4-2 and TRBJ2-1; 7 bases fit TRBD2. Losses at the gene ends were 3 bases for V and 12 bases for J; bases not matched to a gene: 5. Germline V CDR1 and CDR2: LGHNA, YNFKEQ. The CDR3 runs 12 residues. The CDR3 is CASSQGGLGQFF. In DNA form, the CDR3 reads TGTGCCAGCAGCCAGGGGGGGTTGGGGCAGTTCTTC.

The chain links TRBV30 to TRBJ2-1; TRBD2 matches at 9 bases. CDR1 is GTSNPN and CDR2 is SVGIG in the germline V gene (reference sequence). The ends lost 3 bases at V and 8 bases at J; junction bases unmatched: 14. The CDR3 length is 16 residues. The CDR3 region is CAWSEKGLAVKHEQFF. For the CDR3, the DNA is TGTGCCTGGAGCGAGAAGGGACTAGCAGTTAAGCATGAGCAGTTCTTC. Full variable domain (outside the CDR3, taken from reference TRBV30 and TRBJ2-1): SQTIHQWPATLVQPVGSPLSLECTVEGTSNPNLYWYRQAAGRGLQLLFYSVGIGQISSEVPQNLSASRPQDRQFILSSKKLLLSDSGFYLCAWSEKGLAVKHEQFFGPGTRLTVL.

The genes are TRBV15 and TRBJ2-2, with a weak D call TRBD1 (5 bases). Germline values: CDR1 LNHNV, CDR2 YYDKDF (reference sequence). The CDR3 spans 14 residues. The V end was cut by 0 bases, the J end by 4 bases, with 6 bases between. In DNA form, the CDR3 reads TGTGCCACCAGCAGAGACAGGGTCACCGGGGAGCTGTTTTTT. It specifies CATSRDRVTGELFF.

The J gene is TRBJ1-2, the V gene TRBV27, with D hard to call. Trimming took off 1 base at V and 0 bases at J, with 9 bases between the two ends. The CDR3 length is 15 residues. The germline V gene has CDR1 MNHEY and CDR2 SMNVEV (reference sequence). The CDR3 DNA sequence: TGTGCCAGCAGTTTATACCCTCCAGCTAACTATGGCTACACCTTC. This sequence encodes CASSLYPPANYGYTF.

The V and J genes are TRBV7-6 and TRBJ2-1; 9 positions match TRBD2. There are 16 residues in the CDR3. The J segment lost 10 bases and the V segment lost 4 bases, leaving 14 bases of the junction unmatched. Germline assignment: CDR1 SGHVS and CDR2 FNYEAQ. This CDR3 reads CASSSRLAGGPLEQFF. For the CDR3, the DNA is TGTGCCAGCAGCTCTAGGCTGGCGGGAGGGCCTTTAGAGCAGTTCTTC.

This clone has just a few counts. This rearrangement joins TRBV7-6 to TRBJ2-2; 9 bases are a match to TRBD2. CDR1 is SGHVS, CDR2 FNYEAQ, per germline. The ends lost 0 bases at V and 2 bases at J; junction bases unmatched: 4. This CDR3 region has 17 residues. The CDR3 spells CASSLAGTSLNTGELFF. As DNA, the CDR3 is TGTGCCAGCAGCTTAGCGGGGACTAGCCTCAACACCGGGGAGCTGTTTTTT.

CDR3 sequence reads: CASSFETGEAFF. DNA for the CDR3: TGTGCCAGCAGCTTTGAGACGGGTGAAGCTTTCTTT. The V gene is TRBV7-9, the J gene TRBJ1-1; no firm D call. Looked up from germline, CDR1 is SEHNR and CDR2 is FQNEAQ (reference sequence). Trimming took 3 bases from V and 7 from J, leaving 9 bases between them. The length of the CDR3 is 12 residues.

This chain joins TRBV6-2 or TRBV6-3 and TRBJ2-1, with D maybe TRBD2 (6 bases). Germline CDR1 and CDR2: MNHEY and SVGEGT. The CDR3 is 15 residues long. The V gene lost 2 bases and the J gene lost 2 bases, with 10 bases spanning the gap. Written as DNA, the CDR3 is TGTGCCAGCAGTTACGGGAGGCCTCCCTACAATGAGCAGTTCTTC. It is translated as CASSYGRPPYNEQFF.

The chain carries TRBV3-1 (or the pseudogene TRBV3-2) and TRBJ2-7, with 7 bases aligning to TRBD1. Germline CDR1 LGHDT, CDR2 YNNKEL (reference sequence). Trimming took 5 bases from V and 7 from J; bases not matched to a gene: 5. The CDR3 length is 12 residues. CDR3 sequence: CASSARTGEQYF. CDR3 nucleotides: TGTGCCAGCAGCGCGCGGACAGGAGAGCAGTACTTC.

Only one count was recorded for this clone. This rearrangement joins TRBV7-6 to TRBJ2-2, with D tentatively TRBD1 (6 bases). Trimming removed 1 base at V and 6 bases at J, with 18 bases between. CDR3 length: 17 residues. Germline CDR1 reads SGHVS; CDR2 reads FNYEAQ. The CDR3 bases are TGTGCCAGCAGCTTAGTAGCCTACAACAGGGCCGCCGGGGAGCTGTTTTTT. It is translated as CASSLVAYNRAAGELFF.

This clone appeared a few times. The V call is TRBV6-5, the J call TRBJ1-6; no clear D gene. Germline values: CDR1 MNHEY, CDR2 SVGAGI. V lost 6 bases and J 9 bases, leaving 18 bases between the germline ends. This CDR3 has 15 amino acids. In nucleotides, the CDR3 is TGTGCCAGCAGGGGAGCTGGAACAATTGGTTCACCCCTCCACTTT. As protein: CASRGAGTIGSPLHF.

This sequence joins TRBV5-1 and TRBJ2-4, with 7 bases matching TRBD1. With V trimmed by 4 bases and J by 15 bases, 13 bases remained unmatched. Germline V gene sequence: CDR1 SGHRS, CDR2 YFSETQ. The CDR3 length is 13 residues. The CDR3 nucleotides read TGCGCCAGCAGCCCAAATACAGGGGATAGACGGTACTTC. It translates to CASSPNTGDRRYF.

CDR3 region: CASSGLAGGEQFF. The CDR3 nucleotides are TGTGCCAGCAGCGGACTAGCGGGAGGGGAGCAGTTCTTC. The chain has TRBV5-6 and TRBJ2-1; 15 bases line up with TRBD2. The trim removed 4 bases at V and 10 bases at J, leaving 0 bases unmatched. Germline V gene lookup returns CDR1 SGHDT and CDR2 YYEEEE. The CDR3 has 13 amino acids.

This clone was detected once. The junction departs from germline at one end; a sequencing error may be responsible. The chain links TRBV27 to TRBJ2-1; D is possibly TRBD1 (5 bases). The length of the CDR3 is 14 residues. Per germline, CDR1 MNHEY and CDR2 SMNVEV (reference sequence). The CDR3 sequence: CASSGWGSHNEQFF. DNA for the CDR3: TGTGCCAGCAGCGGTTGGGGCTCCCACAATGAGCAGTTCTTC.